Following are 11 T cell receptor beta chains from one sample sequenced in a study of neurological immune-mediated disorders. TCRdb itself ran the 5' RACE reads through MiXCR, one entry per CDR3 protein. The sample has fewer than 40,000 distinct CDR3 sequences; 4.6% are singletons. Sample: PBMCs. These receptor sequences come from a man in his late teens or twenties in good health.

This clonotype came up many times. V and J are TRBV18 and TRBJ2-3, with no clear D. Trimming removed 3 bases at V and 7 bases at J, with 11 bases between. The CDR3 consists of 13 residues. The germline V gene has CDR1 KGHSH and CDR2 LQKENI. The DNA for the CDR3 is TGTGCCAGCTCACCGGATCCACTAAATACGCAGTATTTT. Its protein product is CASSPDPLNTQYF.

There are many counts of this clonotype. The chain employs TRBV29-1 and TRBJ1-3; D perhaps matches TRBD1 (5 bases). In germline, CDR1 is SQVTM, CDR2 ANQGSEA. Trimming shortened V by 4 bases and J by 3 bases, and 19 bases separated the two germline ends. The CDR3 spans 16 residues. This CDR3 reads CSVVLLGEGFGNTIYF. CDR3 DNA sequence: TGCAGCGTTGTCCTCTTGGGGGAAGGTTTTGGAAACACCATATATTTT.

This clonotype is categorized as medium-sized. V usage is TRBV12-3 or TRBV12-4 and J usage is TRBJ1-1; tentatively, D is TRBD1 (5 bases). This CDR3 spans 13 amino acids. Trimming shortened V by 5 bases and J by 4 bases, and 11 bases separated the two germline ends. CDR3 sequence reads: CASSDTGVTEAFF. CDR3 bases: TGTGCCAGCAGTGACACGGGGGTCACTGAAGCTTTCTTT.

This clonotype was counted at least ten times. The chain uses TRBV19 and TRBJ2-1; D is unresolved. The CDR3 covers 12 residues. The germline gives CDR1 LNHDA, CDR2 SQIVND (reference sequence). The V gene lost 2 bases and the J gene lost 9 bases, with 8 bases spanning the gap. In nucleotides, the CDR3 is TGTGCCAGTAGTATACTTTCGGGTGAGCAGTTCTTC. Its protein is CASSILSGEQFF.

This clonotype was counted many times. This chain connects TRBV7-9 to TRBJ2-7, with 7 bases that match TRBD1. The CDR3 sequence is 16 residues long. V dropped 3 bases and J dropped 8; count of bases not matched to a gene: 16. From germline, CDR1 is SEHNR and CDR2 FQNEAQ (reference sequence). CDR3 sequence reads: CASSFGPGTVGIKQYF. CDR3 sequence (DNA): TGTGCCAGCAGCTTCGGTCCCGGGACAGTCGGGATAAAGCAGTACTTC.

The gene calls are TRBV7-9 and TRBJ1-1; D remains unclear. This CDR3 is 15 amino acids long. V dropped 6 bases and J dropped 5 bases, with 19 bases sitting between them. Per germline, CDR1 SEHNR and CDR2 FQNEAQ (reference sequence). The CDR3 sequence is CASSYALWGKTEAFF. CDR3 sequence (DNA): TGTGCCAGCAGTTACGCGCTTTGGGGAAAGACTGAAGCTTTCTTT.

The table lists this clonotype with many counts. This sequence joins TRBV5-1 and TRBJ2-1; the D gene could be TRBD1 or TRBD2 (5 bases each). The CDR3 covers 17 residues. CDR1 is SGHRS and CDR2 is YFSETQ in the germline V gene. The V end lost 4 bases, the J end lost 5 bases, and 22 bases lay between the germline ends. The CDR3 region has the DNA TGCGCCAGCAGCCCGATTGGGGGTGATCTAAGGAACAATGAGCAGTTCTTC. Amino acid sequence: CASSPIGGDLRNNEQFF.

A word on this clonotype: Because the CDR3 is missing its conserved closing phenylalanine or tryptophan, this is likely a read error. The chain uses TRBV5-4 and TRBJ2-3, with D unclear. This CDR3 region has 14 residues. Germline V CDR1 and CDR2: SGHNT, YYREEE (reference sequence). The chain's CDR3 is CASSFGILSDTQYL. The CDR3 nucleotides read TGTGCTAGCAGCTTTGGAATCCTCTCAGATACGCAGTATTTG.

This clonotype has at least ten counts. The chain couples TRBV6-5 to TRBJ1-1; D not certain. This CDR3 has 13 residues. The germline V gene has CDR1 MNHEY and CDR2 SVGAGI. Trimming took off 1 base at V and 1 base at J, with 4 bases between the two ends. CDR3 in amino acids: CASSYWENTEAFF. The DNA for the CDR3 is TGTGCCAGCAGTTACTGGGAGAACACTGAAGCTTTCTTT.

This clonotype was counted many times. The chain has TRBV6-1 and TRBJ1-2; D perhaps matches TRBD1 (5 bases). In germline, CDR1 is MNHNS, CDR2 SASEGT. The CDR3 has 15 residues. Trimming removed 3 bases from V and 2 bases from J, with 13 bases in between. CDR3 in amino acids: CASSDGDEWNYGYTF. CDR3 sequence (DNA): TGTGCCAGCAGTGATGGGGACGAGTGGAACTATGGCTACACCTTC.

There are many counts of this clonotype. The genes are TRBV7-2 and TRBJ1-4; 8 positions agree with TRBD1. With V trimmed by 1 base and J by 7 bases, 5 bases remained unmatched. This CDR3 region has 15 residues. Germline V gives CDR1 SGHTA, CDR2 FQGNSA. Written as DNA, the CDR3 is TGTGCCAGCAGCTTAGTTGGTGGACAGGGTGAAAAACTGTTTTTT. The encoded protein is CASSLVGGQGEKLFF.